This is a list of T cell receptor beta chains from one sample in a study of T cell responses to AZD1222 COVID-19 vaccine. Assay: immunoSEQ multiplex PCR; the TCRdb copy retains only in-frame clones and omits some. The table records about 140,000 clones, roughly 84% of them present only once. The source was peripheral blood, collected 28 days after the second AZD1222 dose. All receptors derive from an adult who received the AZD1222 COVID-19 vaccine. Each CDR3 is given with its conserved first and last residue. Fields, in order: D gene, V gene, J gene, clone size, CDR3 DNA, CDR3 protein. The D gene is left open where the match is weak. Expanded clones are given a class, and other clones once, few, many or no size at all.

D gene: TRBD2
V gene: TRBV3-1/TRBV3-2
J gene: TRBJ2-2
clone size: .
CDR3 DNA: TGTGCCAGCAGTTTTCCGGAGCGGGGCGGGGAGCTGTTTTTT
CDR3 protein: CASSFPERGGELFF

D gene: TRBD2
V gene: TRBV24-1
J gene: TRBJ2-1
clone size: .
CDR3 DNA: TGTGCCACCAGTGATTTAACTAGCGGGGGTTACAATGAGCAGTTCTTC
CDR3 protein: CATSDLTSGGYNEQFF

D gene: TRBD1
V gene: TRBV10-3
J gene: TRBJ2-7
clone size: .
CDR3 DNA: TGTGCCATCAGTGGGGACAGAGGACTCTCCTACGAGCAGTACTTC
CDR3 protein: CAISGDRGLSYEQYF

D gene: .
V gene: TRBV2
J gene: TRBJ1-5
clone size: .
CDR3 DNA: TGTGCCAGCAGTGCTATGTGGACTCAGCCCCAGCATTTT
CDR3 protein: CASSAMWTQPQHF

D gene: .
V gene: TRBV5-4
J gene: TRBJ1-4
clone size: .
CDR3 DNA: TGTGCCAGCAGCTTAAGGGGAGAAAAACTGTTTTTT
CDR3 protein: CASSLRGEKLFF

D gene: .
V gene: TRBV29-1
J gene: TRBJ1-5
clone size: .
CDR3 DNA: TGCAGCGTTGACTGGGGGCTTGGTCAGCCCCAGCATTTT
CDR3 protein: CSVDWGLGQPQHF

D gene: TRBD2
V gene: TRBV7-9
J gene: TRBJ2-1
clone size: .
CDR3 DNA: TGTGCCCCAGGGGCGGGAGGGCCCTACGATGAGCAGTTCTTC
CDR3 protein: CAPGAGGPYDEQFF

D gene: TRBD1
V gene: TRBV5-1
J gene: TRBJ2-4
clone size: .
CDR3 DNA: TGCGCCAGCAGCCCCCCGGGGACAGGGGACATTCAGTACTTC
CDR3 protein: CASSPPGTGDIQYF

D gene: .
V gene: TRBV6-5
J gene: TRBJ1-3
clone size: .
CDR3 DNA: TGTGCCAGCAGTTACTCAGCTGAAACTGGAAACACCATATATTTT
CDR3 protein: CASSYSAETGNTIYF

D gene: TRBD2
V gene: TRBV5-1
J gene: TRBJ2-5
clone size: .
CDR3 DNA: TGCGCCAGCAGCTTGGGACTAGCAACTACTCAAGAGACCCAGTACTTC
CDR3 protein: CASSLGLATTQETQYF

D gene: TRBD2
V gene: TRBV5-1
J gene: TRBJ2-7
clone size: .
CDR3 DNA: TGCGCCAGCAGCCGGACCGTAGCGGGGGGTGTCTACGAGCAGTACTTC
CDR3 protein: CASSRTVAGGVYEQYF

D gene: .
V gene: TRBV18
J gene: TRBJ1-6
clone size: .
CDR3 DNA: TGTGCCAGCTCACCCGACACCCGGGATAGCCCTCTCCACTTT
CDR3 protein: CASSPDTRDSPLHF

D gene: .
V gene: TRBV19
J gene: TRBJ1-2
clone size: .
CDR3 DNA: TGTGCCACCCGGGGTCCGGGGTATGGCTACACCTTC
CDR3 protein: CATRGPGYGYTF

D gene: TRBD1
V gene: TRBV13
J gene: TRBJ1-2
clone size: .
CDR3 DNA: TGTGCCAGCAGCTACGACAGGGCCTCGGGCTACACCTTC
CDR3 protein: CASSYDRASGYTF

D gene: .
V gene: TRBV24-1
J gene: TRBJ2-7
clone size: once
CDR3 DNA: TGTGCCACCAGTGTTGGCGGATTGGACGAGCAGTACTTC
CDR3 protein: CATSVGGLDEQYF

D gene: .
V gene: TRBV5-1
J gene: TRBJ2-5
clone size: .
CDR3 DNA: TGCGCCAGCAGCTTGGGGGCACAAGAGACCCAGTACTTC
CDR3 protein: CASSLGAQETQYF

D gene: .
V gene: TRBV7-2
J gene: TRBJ2-2
clone size: once
CDR3 DNA: TGTGCCAGCAGCCGGGGGACTTCCCACCCCGGGGAGCTGTTTTTT
CDR3 protein: CASSRGTSHPGELFF

D gene: .
V gene: TRBV9
J gene: TRBJ2-2
clone size: many
CDR3 DNA: TGTGCCAGCAGCTCACCCGGGGGCCTGAACACCGGGGAGCTGTTTTTT
CDR3 protein: CASSSPGGLNTGELFF

D gene: TRBD1
V gene: TRBV27
J gene: TRBJ1-5
clone size: .
CDR3 DNA: TGTGCCAGCAGCTTCGACAGGGGCAATCAGCCCCAGCATTTT
CDR3 protein: CASSFDRGNQPQHF

D gene: .
V gene: TRBV6-5
J gene: TRBJ1-5
clone size: .
CDR3 DNA: TGTGCCAGCAGTTACGCAGACGGAAGCAATCAGCCCCAGCATTTT
CDR3 protein: CASSYADGSNQPQHF

D gene: .
V gene: TRBV24-1
J gene: TRBJ2-1
clone size: .
CDR3 DNA: TGTGCCACCAGTGATGAGGGGCCCTACTCGGGTGAGCAGTTCTTC
CDR3 protein: CATSDEGPYSGEQFF

D gene: .
V gene: TRBV18
J gene: TRBJ1-6
clone size: .
CDR3 DNA: TGTGCCAGCTCACCGGTCAAAGACCCGGGGAGCTCCTATAATTCACCCCTCCACTTT
CDR3 protein: CASSPVKDPGSSYNSPLHF

D gene: TRBD1
V gene: TRBV5-1
J gene: TRBJ1-6
clone size: .
CDR3 DNA: TGCGCCAGCAGCTCTGAGGGGACAGGGGCGCAAAATTCACCCCTCCACTTT
CDR3 protein: CASSSEGTGAQNSPLHF

D gene: .
V gene: TRBV9
J gene: TRBJ1-2
clone size: .
CDR3 DNA: TGTGCCAGCAGCACCGTAGGGGGGGAGCCCTTTTTCTATGGCTACACCTTC
CDR3 protein: CASSTVGGEPFFYGYTF

D gene: .
V gene: TRBV7-9
J gene: TRBJ2-2
clone size: .
CDR3 DNA: TGTGCCAGCAGCCCGGGTAATAGCAACACCGGGGAGCTGTTTTTT
CDR3 protein: CASSPGNSNTGELFF

D gene: TRBD2
V gene: TRBV5-4
J gene: TRBJ2-4
clone size: .
CDR3 DNA: TGTGCCAGCAGCCCAATAGCGGGACTAGAGCATATTCAGTACTTC
CDR3 protein: CASSPIAGLEHIQYF

D gene: .
V gene: TRBV7-9
J gene: TRBJ1-1
clone size: .
CDR3 DNA: TGTGCCAGCAGGTTCGGGGTCACTGAAGCTTTCTTT
CDR3 protein: CASRFGVTEAFF

D gene: .
V gene: TRBV5-1
J gene: TRBJ2-2
clone size: .
CDR3 DNA: TGCGCCAGCAGCTTGATCAGTACGAACACCGGGGAGCTGTTTTTT
CDR3 protein: CASSLISTNTGELFF

D gene: .
V gene: TRBV2
J gene: TRBJ2-7
clone size: .
CDR3 DNA: TGTGCCAGCACCGAACCAACAGGGACTATTAGCTCCTACGAGCAGTACTTC
CDR3 protein: CASTEPTGTISSYEQYF

D gene: TRBD1
V gene: TRBV15
J gene: TRBJ1-5
clone size: .
CDR3 DNA: TGTGCCACCAGCAGACAGGACAGGGCCGATCAGCCCCAGCATTTT
CDR3 protein: CATSRQDRADQPQHF

D gene: TRBD1
V gene: TRBV9
J gene: TRBJ2-7
clone size: .
CDR3 DNA: TGTGCCAGCAGCTCCAGGGGACAGGGGGGGTACGAGCAGTACTTC
CDR3 protein: CASSSRGQGGYEQYF

D gene: .
V gene: TRBV27
J gene: TRBJ2-7
clone size: once
CDR3 DNA: TGTGCCAGCGGCATGCGGGTGGGGGGGGGCGGATACGAGCAGTACTTC
CDR3 protein: CASGMRVGGGGYEQYF

D gene: TRBD1
V gene: TRBV24-1
J gene: TRBJ1-1
clone size: .
CDR3 DNA: TGTGCCACCAGGGGGACAGGGGCGACTGAAGCTTTCTTT
CDR3 protein: CATRGTGATEAFF

D gene: .
V gene: TRBV12-3/TRBV12-4
J gene: TRBJ2-5
clone size: .
CDR3 DNA: TGTGCCAGCAGTCATAACAGGTGGGAGACCCAGTACTTC
CDR3 protein: CASSHNRWETQYF

D gene: .
V gene: TRBV19
J gene: TRBJ2-7
clone size: few
CDR3 DNA: TGTGCCAGTAGCCCACGGGGGCCCTACGAGCAGTACTTC
CDR3 protein: CASSPRGPYEQYF

D gene: TRBD2
V gene: TRBV15
J gene: TRBJ2-7
clone size: .
CDR3 DNA: TGTGCCACCAGCAGAGATCAGAGTAGCGGGAGTAACGAGCAGTACTTC
CDR3 protein: CATSRDQSSGSNEQYF

D gene: TRBD1
V gene: TRBV18
J gene: TRBJ1-3
clone size: .
CDR3 DNA: TGTGCCAGCTCACCATGGGACAGAGTCGGAAACACCATATATTTT
CDR3 protein: CASSPWDRVGNTIYF

D gene: .
V gene: TRBV19
J gene: TRBJ2-4
clone size: .
CDR3 DNA: TGTGCCAGTAGTCCCGGCCTCGGGCCCCAAGCCAAAAACATTCAGTACTTC
CDR3 protein: CASSPGLGPQAKNIQYF

D gene: .
V gene: TRBV7-8
J gene: TRBJ1-3
clone size: .
CDR3 DNA: TGTGCCAGCAGCTTGATCGAACTTCCCGGAAACACCATATATTTT
CDR3 protein: CASSLIELPGNTIYF

D gene: .
V gene: TRBV29-1
J gene: TRBJ1-5
clone size: .
CDR3 DNA: TGCAGCGCCGACAGCCTCAATCAGCCCCAGCATTTT
CDR3 protein: CSADSLNQPQHF

D gene: .
V gene: TRBV23-1
J gene: TRBJ2-1
clone size: .
CDR3 DNA: TGCGCCAGCAGTCACCAAAATGATGAGCAGTTCTTC
CDR3 protein: CASSHQNDEQFF

D gene: .
V gene: TRBV5-4
J gene: TRBJ1-3
clone size: .
CDR3 DNA: TGTGCCAGCAGCTTGGTTGGGGACTCTGGAAACACCATATATTTT
CDR3 protein: CASSLVGDSGNTIYF

D gene: .
V gene: TRBV27
J gene: TRBJ2-7
clone size: .
CDR3 DNA: TGTGCCAGCAGCCTTGGGGGTCTCTACGAGCAGTACTTC
CDR3 protein: CASSLGGLYEQYF

D gene: TRBD2
V gene: TRBV9
J gene: TRBJ2-7
clone size: .
CDR3 DNA: TGTGCCAGCAGCGTAGGCGGGACTAGGACTTACGAGCAGTACTTC
CDR3 protein: CASSVGGTRTYEQYF

D gene: .
V gene: TRBV18
J gene: TRBJ1-4
clone size: .
CDR3 DNA: TGTGCCAGCTCACCCTCTACAACTAATGAAAAACTGTTTTTT
CDR3 protein: CASSPSTTNEKLFF

D gene: .
V gene: TRBV2
J gene: TRBJ1-6
clone size: .
CDR3 DNA: TGTGCCAGCAAGGCCAGCTCCTATAATTCACCCCTCCACTTT
CDR3 protein: CASKASSYNSPLHF

D gene: .
V gene: TRBV6-5
J gene: TRBJ1-1
clone size: .
CDR3 DNA: TGTGCCAGCAGGATGCTGGGGGACACTGAAGCTTTCTTT
CDR3 protein: CASRMLGDTEAFF

D gene: .
V gene: TRBV28
J gene: TRBJ1-1
clone size: .
CDR3 DNA: TGTGCCAGCCGGACCTATTCCCCCCTACTCGGGGCTTTCTTT
CDR3 protein: CASRTYSPLLGAFF